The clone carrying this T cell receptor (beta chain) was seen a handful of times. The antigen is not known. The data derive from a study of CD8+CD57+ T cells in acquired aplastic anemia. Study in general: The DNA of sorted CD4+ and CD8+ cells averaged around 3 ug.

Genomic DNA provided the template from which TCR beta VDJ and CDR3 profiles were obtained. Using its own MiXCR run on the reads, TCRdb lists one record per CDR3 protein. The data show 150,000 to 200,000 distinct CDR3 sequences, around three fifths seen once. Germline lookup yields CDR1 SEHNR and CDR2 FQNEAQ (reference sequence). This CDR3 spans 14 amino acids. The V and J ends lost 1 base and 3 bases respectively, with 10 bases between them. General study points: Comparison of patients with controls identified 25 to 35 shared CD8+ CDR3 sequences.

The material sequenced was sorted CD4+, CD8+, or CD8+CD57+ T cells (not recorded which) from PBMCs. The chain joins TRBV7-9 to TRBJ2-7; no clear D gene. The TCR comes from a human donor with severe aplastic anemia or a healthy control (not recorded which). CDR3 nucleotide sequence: TGTGCCAGCAGCTTAGACGGCAGGAGCTACGAGCAGTACTTC. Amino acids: CASSLDGRSYEQYF. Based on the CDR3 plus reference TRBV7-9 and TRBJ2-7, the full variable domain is DTGVSQNPRHKITKRGQNVTFRCDPISEHNRLYWYRQTLGQGPEFLTYFQNEAQLEKSRLLSDRFSAERPKGSFSTLEIQRTEQGDSAMYLCASSLDGRSYEQYFGPGTRLTVT.